Shown below are 27 T cell receptor beta chains from a single sample sequenced in a study of cytomegalovirus exposure and HLA in healthy donors (dated by TCRdb to 2016 to 2017). Library preparation used the immunoSEQ multiplex PCR assay. TCRdb limited this immuneACCESS table to in-frame rearrangements with V and J called. A share of clones is missing; checked studies link under half to unresolved V genes, and the rest is unexplained. In this sample the table shows roughly 190,000 clones, approximately 85% of which occur a single time. The top ten hold roughly 1.5% of the sample. Sequenced input: PBMCs. All receptors derive from a woman aged 18-29 years in good health and CMV-seronegative.

The sample holds a few counts of this clone. The chain has TRBV6-1 and TRBJ1-2; no definite D call. V shed 2 bases and J shed 8 bases, with 9 bases lying between them. The CDR3 is 12 amino acids. From germline, CDR1 is MNHNS and CDR2 SASEGT. CDR3 region: CASSEPGSGYTF. The CDR3 DNA reads as TGTGCCAGCAGTGAACCAGGAAGCGGCTACACCTTC.

V gene TRBV7-2 combines with J gene TRBJ1-1, with a tentative D call TRBD1 (5 bases). Trimming removed 5 bases from V and 0 bases from J, with 22 bases in between. This CDR3 has 18 residues. The germline V gene has CDR1 SGHTA and CDR2 FQGNSA. Here the CDR3 DNA reads TGTGCCAGCAGCCGGGCGTTGGACACGACGTTAATGAACACTGAAGCTTTCTTT. It yields the protein CASSRALDTTLMNTEAFF.

Only a few counts were recorded for this clone. The chain recombines TRBV10-2 with TRBJ2-1, with 9 nucleotides matching TRBD2. The CDR3 runs to 17 residues. Losses at the gene ends were 8 bases for V and 0 bases for J; bases not matched to a gene: 11. CDR1 and CDR2 (germline): WSHSY, SAAADI. CDR3: CASRPWAGGSSYNEQFF. The DNA of the CDR3 is TGCGCCAGCCGACCTTGGGCGGGGGGGAGCTCCTACAATGAGCAGTTCTTC.

The CDR3 loop is CASSWATSVLKSSTDTQYF. The CDR3 region has the DNA TGTGCCAGCAGCTGGGCGACTAGCGTACTGAAATCTAGCACAGATACGCAGTATTTT. The J gene is TRBJ2-3, the V gene TRBV7-7; 8 nucleotides match TRBD2. Trimming took 4 bases from V and 0 from J; bases not matched to a gene: 15. Germline V gene lookup returns CDR1 SSHAT and CDR2 FNYEAQ (reference sequence). The CDR3 runs to 19 residues.

The chain combines TRBV4-1 with TRBJ2-7; maybe TRBD1 (5 bases). Trimming left V 0 bases short and J 4 bases short, with 13 bases between. CDR1 and CDR2 (germline): MGHRA, YSYEKL. CDR3 length: 15 amino acids. The CDR3 sequence: CASSQESRDAYEQYF. DNA of the CDR3: TGCGCCAGCAGCCAAGAAAGCAGGGATGCGTACGAGCAGTACTTC.

The chain links TRBV9 to TRBJ1-2; weak D call: TRBD1 (5 bases). This CDR3 has 14 residues. Germline CDR1 is SGDLS and CDR2 is YYNGEE. V gave up 0 bases and J gave up 4 bases, with 10 bases separating them. The CDR3 is CASSVEPGGYGYTF. The CDR3 nucleotides are TGTGCCAGCAGCGTAGAGCCGGGGGGCTATGGCTACACCTTC.

The count of this clone is one. V gene TRBV4-1 combines with J gene TRBJ2-7; 8 positions match TRBD2. Per germline, CDR1 MGHRA and CDR2 YSYEKL. The trim removed 1 base at V and 2 bases at J, leaving 4 bases unmatched. The CDR3 runs to 15 residues. Here the CDR3 DNA reads TGCGCCAGCAGCCAAGCTCCGGGAGGGACCTACGAGCAGTACTTC. This encodes CASSQAPGGTYEQYF.

The chain combines TRBV30 with TRBJ2-3, with 9 bases fitting TRBD2. Germline V gene lookup returns CDR1 GTSNPN and CDR2 SVGIG (reference sequence). Trimming removed 2 bases from V and 6 bases from J; junction bases left unmatched: 9. The CDR3 is 15 amino acids. The CDR3 sequence: CAWSLLAGGRDTQYF. CDR3 nucleotides: TGTGCCTGGAGTCTGCTGGCGGGGGGGAGGGATACGCAGTATTTT. Supplemented by reference TRBV30 and TRBJ2-3, the full variable domain reads SQTIHQWPATLVQPVGSPLSLECTVEGTSNPNLYWYRQAAGRGLQLLFYSVGIGQISSEVPQNLSASRPQDRQFILSSKKLLLSDSGFYLCAWSLLAGGRDTQYFGPGTRLTVL.

In its sample, this clone was seen once. The genes are TRBV30 and TRBJ1-2; a possible D gene is TRBD1 (6 bases). Germline lookup yields CDR1 GTSNPN and CDR2 SVGIG (reference sequence). The CDR3 is 16 amino acids. V shed 3 bases and J shed 0 bases, with 17 bases lying between them. CDR3 protein: CAWSLEVGGANYGYTF. The CDR3 DNA is TGTGCCTGGAGCTTGGAGGTAGGGGGAGCTAACTATGGCTACACCTTC.

The J gene is TRBJ1-1, the V gene TRBV18, with 7 bases that match TRBD1. This CDR3 has 15 amino acids. V lost 1 base to trimming and J lost 6 bases; unmatched junction nucleotides: 8. Germline V gene data show CDR1 as KGHSH and CDR2 as LQKENI. The CDR3 protein is CASSPLDRAGAEAFF. The CDR3 coding sequence is TGTGCCAGCTCACCACTTGACAGGGCGGGCGCTGAAGCTTTCTTT. The full variable domain, with the rest looked up from reference TRBV18 and TRBJ1-1, is NAGVMQNPRHLVRRRGQEARLRCSPMKGHSHVYWYRQLPEEGLKFMVYLQKENIIDESGMPKERFSAEFPKEGPSILRIQQVVRGDSAAYFCASSPLDRAGAEAFFGQGTRLTVV.

V is TRBV11-3 and J is TRBJ2-3, with D maybe TRBD2 (5 bases). Germline CDR1 SGHNT, CDR2 YENEEA. This CDR3 is 14 amino acids long. V lost 1 base to trimming and J lost 0 bases, with 5 bases between them. CDR3 amino acids: CASSLGTSTDTQYF. The CDR3 nucleotides are TGTGCCAGCAGCTTAGGGACTAGCACAGATACGCAGTATTTT.

This clone appeared once. The rearrangement links TRBV9 to TRBJ1-5; 10 nucleotides match TRBD1. The CDR3 consists of 17 residues. Trimming at V came to 4 bases and at J to 2 bases, leaving 9 bases not matched to a gene. Germline V lookup: CDR1 SGDLS, CDR2 YYNGEE. CDR3 protein: CASSSAPGTGGNQPQHF. In nucleotides, the CDR3 is TGTGCCAGCAGCAGCGCGCCCGGGACAGGGGGCAATCAGCCCCAGCATTTT. Full variable domain (rest looked up from reference TRBV9 and TRBJ1-5): DSGVTQTPKHLITATGQRVTLRCSPRSGDLSVYWYQQSLDQGLQFLIQYYNGEERAKGNILERFSAQQFPDLHSELNLSSLELGDSALYFCASSSAPGTGGNQPQHFGDGTRLSIL.

The V gene is TRBV7-9, the J gene TRBJ1-2; D uncertain. CDR3 length: 17 residues. Germline CDR1 is SEHNR and CDR2 is FQNEAQ (reference sequence). V gave up 3 bases and J gave up 4 bases, with 21 bases separating them. CDR3 residues: CASSLKGRAGSGYGYTF. For the CDR3, the DNA is TGTGCCAGCAGCTTGAAAGGTCGAGCGGGATCAGGCTATGGCTACACCTTC.

This clone was recorded a few times. The chain is built from TRBV30 and TRBJ2-7; 7 nucleotides match TRBD2. Germline CDR1 GTSNPN, CDR2 SVGIG (reference sequence). The CDR3 runs 11 residues. V shed 7 bases, J shed 9 bases, and the junction held 9 bases outside the gene matches. The CDR3 reads CALGLLNMQYF. In DNA form, the CDR3 reads TGTGCCTTGGGACTATTAAACATGCAGTACTTC. The full variable domain, in which reference TRBV30 and TRBJ2-7 provide the parts outside the CDR3, is SQTIHQWPATLVQPVGSPLSLECTVEGTSNPNLYWYRQAAGRGLQLLFYSVGIGQISSEVPQNLSASRPQDRQFILSSKKLLLSDSGFYLCALGLLNMQYFGPGTRLTVT.

The chain recombines TRBV5-1 with TRBJ2-1; TRBD1 aligns across 8 bases. The germline V gene has CDR1 SGHRS and CDR2 YFSETQ. J was trimmed by 1 base and V by 5 bases; bases with no gene match: 5. CDR3 length: 15 residues. The CDR3 is CASSFQGASYNEQFF. The CDR3 coding sequence is TGCGCCAGCAGTTTCCAGGGGGCATCCTACAATGAGCAGTTCTTC.

The chain has TRBV10-3 and TRBJ1-5; tentatively, D is TRBD1 (6 bases). This CDR3 has 13 amino acids. V was cut by 5 bases and J by 2 bases, with 7 bases left in between. From germline, CDR1 is ENHRY and CDR2 SYGVKD. CDR3 in DNA: TGTGCCATCAGTCCAGGGGGCAATCAGCCCCAGCATTTT. As protein: CAISPGGNQPQHF.

For the CDR3, the DNA is TGCGCCAGCAGCCTTTCCCCCGGGACAGGGGGCTCTGGGGCCAACGTCCTGACTTTC. This codes for CASSLSPGTGGSGANVLTF. The genes are TRBV4-1 and TRBJ2-6, with 11 bases matching TRBD1. The CDR3 is 19 amino acids. Germline trimming cut 4 bases from V and 0 bases from J; bases unmatched to any gene: 8. In germline, CDR1 is MGHRA, CDR2 YSYEKL.

CDR3 nucleotide sequence: TGTGCCAGCAGCGCGGCCGGGACAGGGAGAGAGACCCAGTACTTC. Translating gives CASSAAGTGRETQYF. The rearrangement uses TRBV5-6 and TRBJ2-5, with TRBD1 matching 9 bases. Germline V gene data show CDR1 as SGHDT and CDR2 as YYEEEE. The CDR3 runs to 15 residues. With V trimmed by 4 bases and J by 4 bases, 8 bases remained unmatched.

The chain uses TRBV11-2 and TRBJ1-2; D is possibly TRBD1 (6 bases). Between the trimmed V and J ends, which lost 0 bases and 4 bases, there was a span of 9 bases. Germline V CDR1 and CDR2: SGHAT, FQNNGV. The CDR3 totals 14 residues. Here the CDR3 reads CASSLEVRGYGYTF. In DNA, the CDR3 is TGTGCCAGCAGCTTAGAAGTCAGGGGCTATGGCTACACCTTC.

The chain couples TRBV6-1 to TRBJ2-1; 9 bases line up with TRBD2. There are 14 residues in the CDR3. In germline, CDR1 is MNHNS, CDR2 SASEGT. J gave up 4 bases and V 7 bases, and 5 bases lay outside the gene matches. CDR3 protein: CASTIAGVYNEQFF. In DNA form, the CDR3 reads TGTGCCAGCACTATAGCGGGGGTTTACAATGAGCAGTTCTTC.

The gene calls are TRBV10-3 and TRBJ1-5, with 8 bases aligning to TRBD1. Germline V gene lookup returns CDR1 ENHRY and CDR2 SYGVKD. V shed 2 bases, J shed 7 bases, and the junction held 7 bases outside the gene matches. This CDR3 contains 15 residues. CDR3 loop: CAISETAGGTQPQHF. The CDR3 DNA sequence: TGTGCCATCAGTGAGACAGCAGGGGGCACACAGCCCCAGCATTTT.

This clone was detected only a few times. This chain connects TRBV6-1 to TRBJ1-6; D is uncertain. The CDR3 contains 12 residues. Germline V lookup: CDR1 MNHNS, CDR2 SASEGT. V was clipped by 7 bases and J by 9 bases, with 10 bases between them. CDR3: CASTERVSPLHF. DNA of the CDR3: TGTGCCAGCACCGAACGGGTTTCACCCCTCCACTTT.

V and J are TRBV27 and TRBJ2-7; possible D gene TRBD2, 5 bases. The V gene's germline CDR1 is MNHEY and CDR2 SMNVEV (reference sequence). The V end was cut by 5 bases, the J end by 1 base, with 12 bases between. This CDR3 comprises 14 residues. DNA for the CDR3: TGTGCCAGCAGTGCCGACTGGGAGTCCTACGAGCAGTACTTC. Encoded protein: CASSADWESYEQYF.

Only a few counts were recorded for this clone. As DNA, the CDR3 is TGTGCCAGCAGTAGCGAAAGTCAGCCCCAGCATTTT. Its protein is CASSSESQPQHF. V usage is TRBV6-5 and J usage is TRBJ1-5; D remains unclear. CDR3 size: 12 residues. The germline gives CDR1 MNHEY, CDR2 SVGAGI. Trimming pared 5 bases from V and 6 bases from J, leaving 8 bases between.

This clone was detected only a few times. This rearrangement joins TRBV5-1 to TRBJ2-2, with 8 bases matching TRBD1. Trimming cost V 4 bases and J 6 bases; bases outside gene matches: 8. This CDR3 has 15 amino acids. Per germline, CDR1 SGHRS and CDR2 YFSETQ. The CDR3 DNA is TGCGCCAGCAGCGCAGACAGGGGTAACTCCGGGGAGCTGTTTTTT. Translation: CASSADRGNSGELFF.

The V call is TRBV18, the J call TRBJ2-1; 10 nucleotides line up with TRBD1. This CDR3 contains 15 residues. The trim removed 6 bases at V and 8 bases at J, leaving 10 bases unmatched. In germline, CDR1 is KGHSH, CDR2 LQKENI. The CDR3 loop is CASSPGTGAGYEQFF. CDR3 in DNA: TGTGCCAGCTCGCCCGGGACAGGGGCGGGCTATGAGCAGTTCTTC.

The V gene is TRBV7-6, the J gene TRBJ2-1, with TRBD2 matching over 7 bases. Germline loops: CDR1 SGHVS, CDR2 FNYEAQ. The CDR3 has 17 residues. The V gene end was trimmed by 0 bases and the J gene end by 7 bases; junction bases not matched to a gene: 12. The CDR3 region is CASSLASGGGFGNEQFF. In DNA form, the CDR3 reads TGTGCCAGCAGCTTAGCGTCAGGCGGGGGTTTTGGGAATGAGCAGTTCTTC.